The 16 T cell receptor beta chains given below trace back to one sample, sequenced in a study of blood T cell repertoires in COVID-19. Generated by immunoSEQ multiplex PCR, the TCRdb table keeps only in-frame clones and is missing some. The sample has just over 350,000 clones, more than 75% seen once. Specimen: PBMCs or T cells enriched from blood (not recorded which). The receptors here all came from a woman aged 30 to 39 who had recovered from COVID-19.

This clone was observed a handful of times. This chain links TRBV11-2 with TRBJ2-1; weak D call: TRBD1 (7 bases). Trimming took 4 bases from V and 0 from J, leaving 16 bases between them. This CDR3 contains 17 residues. The germline V gene encodes CDR1 SGHAT and CDR2 FQNNGV. The CDR3 reads CASSYRAGGSSYNEQFF. The CDR3 region has the DNA TGTGCCAGCAGCTATCGGGCAGGGGGGTCCTCCTACAATGAGCAGTTCTTC.

This clone has only a few counts. V is TRBV27 and J is TRBJ2-1; D is possibly TRBD1 (6 bases). The CDR3 extends over 11 amino acids. Germline V gene data show CDR1 as MNHEY and CDR2 as SMNVEV (reference sequence). Trimming took off 6 bases at V and 9 bases at J, with 9 bases between the two ends. The CDR3 is CASRFRGEQFF. The CDR3 nucleotides read TGTGCCAGCAGGTTCAGGGGTGAGCAGTTCTTC.

This clone turned up a few times. The J gene is TRBJ1-3, the V gene TRBV15; D is ambiguous. Germline V CDR1 and CDR2: LNHNV, YYDKDF (reference sequence). Trimming removed 0 bases at V and 0 bases at J, with 6 bases between. The CDR3 runs 15 residues. The CDR3 reads CATSRDFLSGNTIYF. In nucleotides, the CDR3 is TGTGCCACCAGCAGAGATTTCCTCTCTGGAAACACCATATATTTT.

The DNA of the CDR3 is TGTGCCAGCAGTTTGTGGGACAGGAGTTTTCAGCCCCAGCATTTT. Its protein product is CASSLWDRSFQPQHF. The chain joins TRBV28 to TRBJ1-5, with 8 positions matching TRBD1. V trimming: 3 bases; J trimming: 6 bases; junction bases outside the gene matches: 7. Germline assignment: CDR1 MDHEN and CDR2 SYDVKM. CDR3 size: 15 residues.

The rearrangement links TRBV11-2 to TRBJ2-1; no firm D call. The V and J ends lost 0 bases and 4 bases respectively, with 4 bases between them. CDR1 and CDR2 (germline): SGHAT, FQNNGV. The CDR3 sequence is 13 residues long. This CDR3 reads CASSLDTYNEQFF. The CDR3 region has the DNA TGTGCCAGCAGCTTAGATACATACAATGAGCAGTTCTTC.

The chain combines TRBV18 with TRBJ1-5; 10 bases agree with TRBD1. Trimming cost V 6 bases and J 2 bases; bases outside gene matches: 7. The germline V gene encodes CDR1 KGHSH and CDR2 LQKENI. CDR3 length equals 16 residues. The CDR3 nucleotides are TGTGCCAGCTCGCGGACAGGGGGTGAGGGCAATCAGCCCCAGCATTTT. Translated, it gives CASSRTGGEGNQPQHF.

This clone was recorded only once. The J gene is TRBJ1-1, the V gene TRBV5-1, with 9 bases aligning to TRBD1. The CDR3 consists of 15 residues. Germline-derived CDR1 and CDR2 are SGHRS and YFSETQ. V was clipped by 4 bases and J by 0 bases; unmatched bases: 4. As DNA, the CDR3 is TGCGCCAGCAGCCTAGGACAGGGGTTGAACACTGAAGCTTTCTTT. As protein: CASSLGQGLNTEAFF.

The chain couples TRBV21-1 to TRBJ2-5; no DNA check was done on the table's D call, TRBD2. TRBV21-1 is a known pseudogene. The CDR3 loop spans 17 amino acids. CDR3 in DNA: TGTGCCAGCAGCAAAGATGAGGGACTAGCGTACCAAGAGACCCAGTACTTC. Its translation: CASSKDEGLAYQETQYF.

The rearrangement uses TRBV11-2 and TRBJ1-2; the D gene is possibly TRBD1 (5 bases). Germline V lookup: CDR1 SGHAT, CDR2 FQNNGV. The V end lost 5 bases, the J end lost 4 bases, and 14 bases lay between the germline ends. This CDR3 is built from 14 residues. In DNA form, the CDR3 reads TGTGCCAGCAGCCCGGGGGGACCCACCTATGGCTACACCTTC. Translating gives CASSPGGPTYGYTF. Variable domain in full (rest from reference TRBV11-2 and TRBJ1-2): EAGVAQSPRYKIIEKRQSVAFWCNPISGHATLYWYQQILGQGPKLLIQFQNNGVVDDSQLPKDRFSAERLKGVDSTLKIQPAKLEDSAVYLCASSPGGPTYGYTFGSGTRLTVV.

This clone was counted at least ten times. The genes are TRBV4-1 and TRBJ1-2, with 8 bases that match TRBD1. The CDR3 is made up of 15 amino acids. Germline trimming cut 1 base from V and 3 bases from J; bases unmatched to any gene: 4. Germline V gene sequence: CDR1 MGHRA, CDR2 YSYEKL. CDR3 DNA sequence: TGCGCCAGCAGCCAAGTCCCGGGACAGGACTATGGCTACACCTTC. Amino acid sequence: CASSQVPGQDYGYTF.

This clone turned up a few times. This sequence joins TRBV27 and TRBJ2-3, with 7 bases matching TRBD2. CDR3 size: 13 residues. The germline CDR1 and CDR2 sequences are MNHEY and SMNVEV (reference sequence). The V gene end was trimmed by 3 bases and the J gene end by 4 bases; junction bases not matched to a gene: 1. The CDR3 region is CASSFSGADTQYF. CDR3 nucleotide sequence: TGTGCCAGCAGTTTCAGCGGGGCAGATACGCAGTATTTT.

The rearrangement links TRBV18 to TRBJ1-2, with 8 bases fitting TRBD1. The CDR3 covers 13 residues. CDR1 and CDR2 from the germline V gene are KGHSH and LQKENI. J gave up 6 bases and V 4 bases, and 4 bases lay outside the gene matches. This CDR3 is CASSQTGVDGYTF. Here the CDR3 DNA reads TGTGCCAGCTCACAGACAGGGGTTGATGGCTACACCTTC.

DNA of the CDR3: TGTGCCAGCAGTTTGACAGGGGGCGGAGGGACTGAAGCTTTCTTT. It is translated as CASSLTGGGGTEAFF. The V call is TRBV6-6, the J call TRBJ1-1; 10 nucleotides align to TRBD1. The ends lost 4 bases at V and 5 bases at J; junction bases unmatched: 7. Germline CDR1 and CDR2: MNHNY and SVGAGI (reference sequence). This CDR3 comprises 15 residues.

The chain carries TRBV7-9 and TRBJ2-1; D uncertain. CDR1 is SEHNR, CDR2 FQNEAQ, per germline (reference sequence). The CDR3 sequence is 12 residues long. The V end was cut by 3 bases, the J end by 7 bases, with 7 bases between. The CDR3 loop is CASSLAENEQFF. CDR3 in DNA: TGTGCCAGCAGCTTGGCAGAAAATGAGCAGTTCTTC.

The chain links TRBV4-1 to TRBJ2-1; the D gene is possibly TRBD1 (6 bases). Looked up from germline, CDR1 is MGHRA and CDR2 is YSYEKL. This CDR3 contains 18 residues. V lost 0 bases, J lost 0 bases, and 15 bases lay in between. The CDR3 DNA sequence: TGCGCCAGCAGCCAAGACCCCCGGACAGAAAGCTCCTACAATGAGCAGTTCTTC. This translates into CASSQDPRTESSYNEQFF.

The chain has TRBV27 and TRBJ1-5; possibly TRBD1 for D (5 bases). Trimming shortened V by 5 bases and J by 1 base, and 15 bases separated the two germline ends. CDR3 size: 16 residues. Germline CDR1 reads MNHEY; CDR2 reads SMNVEV (reference sequence). CDR3 residues: CASSHTGSVSNQPQHF. The CDR3 DNA sequence: TGTGCCAGCAGTCATACAGGCTCCGTCAGCAATCAGCCCCAGCATTTT.